This T cell receptor (beta chain) is from a study of response to subunit inactivated influenza vaccine. Findings and limits, study-wide: The study's authors posited that every seasonal influenza vaccination enlists few new T cells.

In the case of this clonotype: Its antigen is unknown.

The CDR3 totals 16 residues. Germline V gives CDR1 DFQATT, CDR2 SNEGSKA (reference sequence). V was pared by 1 base and J by 4 bases, with 9 bases of the junction left unmatched. TCRdb redid the calling of the RT-PCR reads with MiXCR, one entry per CDR3 protein. The sample lists 590,000 or so distinct CDR3 sequences; around 15% were seen once. Here the sequenced sample was PBMCs from blood, taken 14 to 15 days before vaccination. The TCR was taken from a man between 50 and 59 years old who received an inactivated influenza vaccine. This chain uses TRBV20-1 with TRBJ2-3; the match to TRBD2 covers 9 bases. The CDR3 sequence: CSARGLSGSPSDTQYF. In DNA form, the CDR3 reads TGCAGTGCTAGAGGTCTTAGCGGGAGCCCCTCAGATACGCAGTATTTT.